Listed below are T cell receptor beta chains from one sample, sequenced in a study of blood T cell repertoires in COVID-19. Some clones are missing from TCRdb's copy, which holds only in-frame ones; the method was immunoSEQ multiplex PCR. The data hold a few hundred thousand clones, with roughly 90% observed a single time. The sequenced material came from PBMCs or T cells enriched from blood (not recorded which). Source of these receptors: a woman aged 45-65 years who had been exposed to COVID-19. Both conserved end residues are part of each CDR3. Fields, in order: J gene, clone size, V gene, D gene, CDR3 DNA, CDR3 protein. D genes are given only for firm matches. Clone size appears in some rows only: once, few, many, or a class for an expanded clone.

>TRBJ2-5|-|TRBV27|-
TGTGCCAGCAGTTTATCTCCAGGGGAAGAAGAGACCCAGTACTTC
CASSLSPGEEETQYF
>TRBJ2-7|-|TRBV11-2|TRBD1
TGTGCCAGCAGCCAAACTGGACAGGGGGCGGTTGAGCAGTACTTC
CASSQTGQGAVEQYF
>TRBJ2-1|-|TRBV5-4|TRBD2
TGTGCCAGCAGTTACTGGGGACTAGCGCTTAATGAGCAGTTCTTC
CASSYWGLALNEQFF
>TRBJ1-1|-|TRBV7-9|-
TGTGCCAGCAGCCAAAGACAGTTAAAGAACACTGAAGCTTTCTTT
CASSQRQLKNTEAFF
>TRBJ2-1|-|TRBV7-2|TRBD2
TGTGCCAGCAGCTTGACTAGCGGGGGCGGGAATGAGCAGTTCTTC
CASSLTSGGGNEQFF
>TRBJ2-3|-|TRBV19|-
TGTGCCACCCGAAGGTTGGGCAGCGGGCAAGGAATAGATACGCAGTATTTT
CATRRLGSGQGIDTQYF
>TRBJ1-1|-|TRBV3-1/TRBV3-2|-
TGTGCCAGCAGCCAAGCGGCGGTGAACACTGAAGCTTTCTTT
CASSQAAVNTEAFF
>TRBJ1-1|-|TRBV5-1|TRBD1
TGCGCCAGCCTGGGCCTGGGACAGGTCGGAGGCACTGAAGCTTTCTTT
CASLGLGQVGGTEAFF
>TRBJ1-5|-|TRBV7-2|-
TGTGCCAGCAGCTTAGCGATCGGTCAGCCCCAGCATTTT
CASSLAIGQPQHF
>TRBJ2-5|-|TRBV30|TRBD1
TGTGCCTGGAGTGCCGGGACAGGGTGGGTAGGGATCCAAGAGACCCAGTACTTC
CAWSAGTGWVGIQETQYF
>TRBJ1-6|-|TRBV3-1/TRBV3-2|-
TGTGCCAGCGGCGACTGGTCCGATAATTCACCCCTCCACTTT
CASGDWSDNSPLHF
>TRBJ2-7|-|TRBV5-1|-
TGCGCCAGCAGCTCCGCCGGGACAATAGGGCAGTACTTC
CASSSAGTIGQYF
>TRBJ2-7|-|TRBV19|-
TGTGCCAGTAGTATGGGTGCCGGGGACGAGCAGTACTTC
CASSMGAGDEQYF
>TRBJ1-4|once|TRBV3-1/TRBV3-2|-
TGTGCCAGCAGCCAAGCGGGGTTGGAAAATGAAAAACTGTTTTTT
CASSQAGLENEKLFF
>TRBJ1-5|-|TRBV19|TRBD1
TGTGCCAGTAGTATTCAGGGGGGGCCCCAGCATTTT
CASSIQGGPQHF
>TRBJ2-1|-|TRBV27|TRBD2
TGTGCCAGCAGTTTGAAATACGCGGGGGTTTCCTACAATGAGCAGTTCTTC
CASSLKYAGVSYNEQFF
>TRBJ2-7|once|TRBV3-1/TRBV3-2|-
TGTGCCAGCAGCCGGGTCGCCCCAGGGTACGAGCAGTACTTC
CASSRVAPGYEQYF
>TRBJ2-3|-|TRBV9|TRBD2
TGTGCCAGCAGCGTTACTAGCGGGGGGGCTTTGGCAGATACGCAGTATTTT
CASSVTSGGALADTQYF
>TRBJ1-4|-|TRBV15|TRBD1
TGTGCCACCAGCAGACTAGGGGGCTTTAATGAAAAACTGTTTTTT
CATSRLGGFNEKLFF
>TRBJ1-1|-|TRBV29-1|TRBD1
TGCAGCGCCAACAGGGGGCCCACTGAAGCTTTCTTT
CSANRGPTEAFF
>TRBJ2-2|-|TRBV7-2|-
TGTGCCAGCAGCTTAACCGGGACTTTGAACACCGGGGAGCTGTTTTTT
CASSLTGTLNTGELFF
>TRBJ1-2|-|TRBV30|-
TGTGCCTGGAGTGAACAGGGACGGGGCTATGGCTACACCTTC
CAWSEQGRGYGYTF
>TRBJ1-5|-|TRBV28|TRBD1
TGTGCCAGCAGTTCCCCGGGACAGGGGAATCGGCCCCAGCATTTT
CASSSPGQGNRPQHF
>TRBJ2-7|-|TRBV5-1|TRBD2
TGCGCCAGCAGCCACGGGGGGGACTCCTACGAGCAGTACTTC
CASSHGGDSYEQYF
>TRBJ2-1|once|TRBV15|TRBD2
TGTGCCACCAGGCGAGCGGGGGGGCCCAAGTTTGCCTACAATGAGCAGTTCTTC
CATRRAGGPKFAYNEQFF
>TRBJ2-7|-|TRBV7-9|TRBD2
TGTGCCAGCAGCTCCGCGGGACTAGCGGTTTCCTACGAGCAGTACTTC
CASSSAGLAVSYEQYF
>TRBJ1-2|-|TRBV6-5|-
TGTGCCAGCAGTTACAAGGGAGGGTTTAATGGCTACACCTTC
CASSYKGGFNGYTF